What follows are 8 T cell receptor beta chains derived from one specimen sequenced in a study of CD8 T cells in ankylosing spondylitis. Study findings and constraints: Seemingly characteristic of ankylosing spondylitis blood was a TCR beta motif consisting of under ten highly homologous variants.

One entry per CDR3 protein results from TCRdb running MiXCR on the 5' RACE reads. The data hold fewer than 500,000 distinct CDR3 sequences, with roughly 26% observed a single time. No cognate antigen is known for these TCRs. Sequencing was performed on blood, either unsorted or a sorted T cell fraction (not recorded which). All receptors derive from a male donor with ankylosing spondylitis.

This clonotype was recorded at least ten times. The rearrangement joins TRBV5-1 to TRBJ2-2; D remains ambiguous. The length of the CDR3 is 16 residues. Between the trimmed V and J ends, which lost 0 bases and 0 bases, there was a span of 9 bases. Germline CDR1 is SGHRS and CDR2 is YFSETQ. The CDR3 sequence: CASSLESQSNTGELFF. The CDR3 region has the DNA TGCGCCAGCAGCTTGGAGTCACAGTCGAACACCGGGGAGCTGTTTTTT.

This clonotype was observed at least ten times. This sequence joins TRBV5-1 and TRBJ2-2, with 10 bases identical to TRBD2. The CDR3 consists of 16 residues. Germline V lookup: CDR1 SGHRS, CDR2 YFSETQ. V dropped 3 bases and J dropped 6; count of bases not matched to a gene: 8. This chain's CDR3 is CASSWTSGGEAGELFF. The CDR3 region has the DNA TGCGCCAGCAGCTGGACTAGCGGAGGGGAAGCCGGGGAGCTGTTTTTT.

The rearrangement uses TRBV6-5 and TRBJ2-1; possible D gene TRBD1, 6 bases. This CDR3 comprises 14 residues. Germline loops: CDR1 MNHEY, CDR2 SVGAGI. Trimming removed 1 base at V and 4 bases at J, with 8 bases between. In DNA, the CDR3 is TGTGCCAGCAGTTACTTAGACAGGTACAATGAGCAGTTCTTC. Protein product: CASSYLDRYNEQFF.

The chain combines TRBV12-3 or TRBV12-4 with TRBJ2-1, with 10 positions matching TRBD2. V shed 6 bases, J shed 9 bases, and the junction held 11 bases outside the gene matches. The CDR3 totals 15 residues. Written as DNA, the CDR3 is TGTGCCAGCAGAACTGCGGTAGCGGGAGGTGGTGAGCAGTTCTTC. Residues: CASRTAVAGGGEQFF.

This clonotype has only a few counts. This chain uses TRBV7-9 with TRBJ1-1; 7 positions match TRBD1. The CDR3 covers 12 residues. The V and J ends lost 8 bases and 5 bases, in that order; junction bases with no gene match: 5. Per the germline V gene, CDR1 is SEHNR and CDR2 is FQNEAQ (reference sequence). The DNA for the CDR3 is TGTGCCAGCGACAGGGTTGGTACTGAAGCTTTCTTT. Encoded protein: CASDRVGTEAFF.

This clonotype was seen a handful of times. The chain combines TRBV12-3 or TRBV12-4 with TRBJ2-1; 8 bases match TRBD2. Trimming removed 5 bases from V and 7 bases from J; junction bases left unmatched: 13. The CDR3 has 16 residues. CDR3 nucleotides: TGTGCCAGCAGTCTAGGACTAGCCTTCAGTGGAAATGAGCAGTTCTTC. It is translated as CASSLGLAFSGNEQFF.

This clonotype was observed many times. V is TRBV29-1 and J is TRBJ2-1, with D possibly being TRBD1 or TRBD2 (5 bases each). Germline loops: CDR1 SQVTM, CDR2 ANQGSEA. This CDR3 is 14 amino acids long. V lost 3 bases and J 0 bases, leaving 9 bases between the germline ends. CDR3 in amino acids: CSVEGESSYNEQFF. The CDR3, as DNA: TGCAGCGTTGAGGGGGAAAGCTCCTACAATGAGCAGTTCTTC.

This chain connects TRBV6-1 to TRBJ2-7; the D is unclear. Per the germline V gene, CDR1 is MNHNS and CDR2 is SASEGT. V shed 2 bases and J shed 0 bases, with 8 bases lying between them. CDR3 length: 14 residues. The CDR3 loop is CASSEQPSSYEQYF. DNA of the CDR3: TGTGCCAGCAGTGAACAGCCGAGCTCCTACGAGCAGTACTTC.